Shown below are 32 T cell receptor beta chains from a single sample sequenced in a study of T cells in Graves' hyperthyroidism and ophthalmopathy. From RNA transcripts, TCR beta CDR3 regions were amplified. The HTBI set primed first-round TCR CDR3 RT-PCR. In TCRdb, the multiplex PCR reads were re-called with MiXCR into one record per CDR3 protein. The sample contains almost 500,000 distinct CDR3 sequences, about 20% of which appear only once. Material: blood. The receptors were sampled from a woman in her 70s with Graves' ophthalmopathy.

The chain joins TRBV6-1 to TRBJ2-1; 8 nucleotides agree with TRBD1. Per the germline V gene, CDR1 is MNHNS and CDR2 is SASEGT. V was pared by 5 bases and J by 6 bases, with 12 bases of the junction left unmatched. The length of the CDR3 is 16 residues. The chain's CDR3 is CASSKTWGTGSNEQFF. CDR3 bases: TGTGCCAGCAGTAAAACCTGGGGGACAGGCTCCAATGAGCAGTTCTTC.

The V gene is TRBV9, the J gene TRBJ2-2; 11 bases align to TRBD1. Unmatched junction bases numbered 6, after V lost 4 bases and J lost 7 bases. The CDR3 loop spans 15 amino acids. Germline CDR1 is SGDLS and CDR2 is YYNGEE. The CDR3 DNA reads as TGTGCCAGCAGCCCCACCGGGACAGGGGGCGGGGAGCTGTTTTTT. Amino acids: CASSPTGTGGGELFF. The full variable domain, rest sourced from reference TRBV9 and TRBJ2-2, is DSGVTQTPKHLITATGQRVTLRCSPRSGDLSVYWYQQSLDQGLQFLIQYYNGEERAKGNILERFSAQQFPDLHSELNLSSLELGDSALYFCASSPTGTGGGELFFGEGSRLTVL.

Ten or more counts support this clonotype. This chain connects TRBV2 to TRBJ2-5; maybe TRBD1 (6 bases). In germline, CDR1 is SNHLY, CDR2 FYNNEI. The CDR3 runs 13 residues. V was clipped by 3 bases and J by 1 base, with 6 bases between them. Here the CDR3 DNA reads TGTGCCAGCAGTGAGGGGGCCCAAGAGACCCAGTACTTC. Translating gives CASSEGAQETQYF.

This clonotype was counted between two and nine times. J is TRBJ1-2 and V is TRBV2; TRBD1 might be the D (6 bases). Germline-derived CDR1 and CDR2 are SNHLY and FYNNEI. The CDR3 is 14 amino acids. V was shortened by 4 bases and J by 4 bases, with 13 bases between the two germline ends. The CDR3 DNA reads as TGTGCCAGCAGTGGGGGGCCGGTTGCCTATGGCTACACCTTC. Translating it yields CASSGGPVAYGYTF.

This clonotype was picked up a small number of times. The V call is TRBV27, the J call TRBJ1-3; D call uncertain. V was clipped by 1 base and J by 0 bases, with 7 bases between them. CDR1 is MNHEY, CDR2 SMNVEV, per germline (reference sequence). The CDR3 is 15 amino acids. The CDR3 sequence is CASSLYSGSGNTIYF. In DNA form, the CDR3 reads TGTGCCAGCAGTTTATATTCAGGCTCTGGAAACACCATATATTTT.

The chain carries TRBV7-3 and TRBJ2-2, with 10 nucleotides matching TRBD1. The V segment lost 4 bases and the J segment 5 bases; nucleotides outside the gene matches: 4. The CDR3 runs 15 residues. CDR1 is SGHTA, CDR2 FQGTGA, per germline. The CDR3 reads CASSYSGQGTGELFF. For the CDR3, the DNA is TGTGCCAGCAGCTACTCGGGACAGGGGACCGGGGAGCTGTTTTTT.

In its sample, this clonotype was seen many times. The V gene is TRBV30, the J gene TRBJ1-4; no clear D. CDR3 size: 13 residues. Trimming removed 1 base at V and 8 bases at J, with 11 bases between. Germline assignment: CDR1 GTSNPN and CDR2 SVGIG (reference sequence). CDR3 amino acids: CAWSARLGEKLFF. CDR3 in DNA: TGTGCCTGGAGTGCGCGACTTGGAGAAAAACTGTTTTTT.

A remark on this clonotype: A junction end diverges from the germline sequence, so it may reflect a read error. The V call is TRBV7-8, the J call TRBJ1-5; D may be TRBD1 (6 bases). CDR3 length: 16 amino acids. The V gene's germline CDR1 is SGHVS and CDR2 FQNEAQ. This CDR3 reads CASSLVQGLRNRPQHF. Written as DNA, the CDR3 is TGTGCCAGCAGCTTAGTACAGGGACTACGGAATCGGCCCCAGCATTTT.

This clonotype was seen a handful of times. The chain combines TRBV20-1 with TRBJ1-5; D is undetermined. Germline CDR1 and CDR2: DFQATT and SNEGSKA (reference sequence). There are 13 residues in the CDR3. V was clipped by 6 bases and J by 0 bases, with 9 bases between them. The CDR3 DNA reads TGCAGTGCACGGGCAAATAGCAATCAGCCCCAGCATTTT. Translation gives CSARANSNQPQHF.

V is TRBV6-1 and J is TRBJ1-4; D gene uncertain. With 8 bases removed from V and 0 bases from J, the gap between germline ends came to 10 bases. The CDR3 covers 14 residues. From germline, CDR1 is MNHNS and CDR2 SASEGT. The CDR3 region is CASSTGATNEKLFF. The CDR3 nucleotides are TGTGCCAGCTCCACCGGGGCAACTAATGAAAAACTGTTTTTT.

The chain combines TRBV19 with TRBJ2-2; D might be TRBD2 (5 bases). The CDR3 sequence is 15 residues long. V was trimmed by 4 bases and J by 6 bases, leaving 15 bases between them. Germline lookup yields CDR1 LNHDA and CDR2 SQIVND (reference sequence). This CDR3 is CASSRVGEVAGELFF. DNA of the CDR3: TGTGCCAGTAGTAGGGTGGGAGAGGTCGCCGGGGAGCTGTTTTTT.

This clonotype was seen many times. This chain connects TRBV12-3 or TRBV12-4 to TRBJ2-1; no clear D. Deletions cut 8 bases from V and 7 bases from J, with 15 bases between. The CDR3 runs to 13 residues. CDR3 bases: TGTGCCAGCCGGCTTGGTAGCTGGAATGAGCAGTTCTTC. This codes for CASRLGSWNEQFF.

The V call is TRBV20-1, the J call TRBJ1-3; D possibly corresponds to TRBD1 (5 bases). Germline lookup yields CDR1 DFQATT and CDR2 SNEGSKA (reference sequence). The V end was cut by 1 base, the J end by 2 bases, with 15 bases between. This CDR3 has 16 residues. For the CDR3, the DNA is TGCAGTGCTAGAGTAAGCGGGGGTCTTGCTGGAAACACCATATATTTT. The encoded protein is CSARVSGGLAGNTIYF.

This clonotype was recorded a few times. This chain uses TRBV27 with TRBJ2-7, with TRBD2 identical over 8 bases. The CDR3 covers 14 residues. Germline CDR1 and CDR2: MNHEY and SMNVEV (reference sequence). V shed 2 bases, J shed 3 bases, and the junction held 3 bases outside the gene matches. The CDR3 DNA is TGTGCCAGCAGTTTACGGGGGGGGATCTACGAGCAGTACTTC. Protein product: CASSLRGGIYEQYF.

This clonotype was counted at least ten times. This chain connects TRBV3-1 to TRBJ1-5; no reliable D call. The V and J ends lost 2 bases and 10 bases respectively, with 18 bases between them. There are 15 residues in the CDR3. Germline loops: CDR1 LGHDT, CDR2 YNNKEL (reference sequence). CDR3 sequence (DNA): TGTGCCAGCAGCCAAACGGGCACAAGTTGGGCCCCCCAGCATTTT. Residues: CASSQTGTSWAPQHF.

DNA for the CDR3: TGTGCCAGCAGCCCGGACCCGGGGCCCCGCGCTTTCTTT. Amino acids: CASSPDPGPRAFF. The chain links TRBV7-2 to TRBJ1-1; weak D call: TRBD1 (5 bases). CDR1 SGHTA and CDR2 FQGNSA come from the germline V gene. Trimming shortened V by 5 bases and J by 11 bases, and 18 bases separated the two germline ends. The CDR3 spans 13 residues. The whole variable domain, remainder taken from reference TRBV7-2 and TRBJ1-1, is GAGVSQSPSNKVTEKGKDVELRCDPISGHTALYWYRQSLGQGLEFLIYFQGNSAPDKSGLPSDRFSAERTGGSVSTLTIQRTQQEDSAVYLCASSPDPGPRAFFGQGTRLTVV.

The chain combines TRBV5-1 with TRBJ2-2; 8 nucleotides line up with TRBD2. This CDR3 is 15 amino acids long. Germline CDR1 is SGHRS and CDR2 is YFSETQ. The J segment lost 4 bases and the V segment lost 3 bases, leaving 5 bases of the junction unmatched. CDR3 sequence reads: CASSSRLALTGELFF. The CDR3 DNA is TGCGCCAGCAGCTCCCGACTAGCGCTCACCGGGGAGCTGTTTTTT.

A few counts support this clonotype. The chain has TRBV10-2 and TRBJ1-1; a weak D match, TRBD1 (6 bases). CDR1 and CDR2 from the germline V gene are WSHSY and SAAADI. CDR3 size: 17 residues. V lost 4 bases, J lost 0 bases, and 18 bases lay in between. This chain's CDR3 is CASSVRGAPPMNTEAFF. CDR3 sequence (DNA): TGCGCCAGCAGTGTAAGGGGGGCACCCCCCATGAACACTGAAGCTTTCTTT.

This chain uses TRBV7-2 with TRBJ1-3, with D maybe TRBD1 (5 bases). The CDR3 runs 14 residues. The germline V gene has CDR1 SGHTA and CDR2 FQGNSA. V was clipped by 7 bases and J by 0 bases, with 10 bases between them. This CDR3 reads CASTDSFSGNTIYF. As DNA, the CDR3 is TGTGCCAGCACTGACAGCTTCTCTGGAAACACCATATATTTT.

This clonotype turned up a few times. J is TRBJ2-7 and V is TRBV28, with D perhaps matching TRBD1 or TRBD2 (5 bases each). The germline gives CDR1 MDHEN, CDR2 SYDVKM. V lost 5 bases to trimming and J lost 6 bases, with 17 bases between them. The CDR3 is made up of 14 amino acids. CDR3 protein: CASSLVGDPTEQYF. The CDR3 DNA reads TGTGCCAGCAGTCTTGTAGGGGACCCTACCGAGCAGTACTTC.

This chain uses TRBV13 with TRBJ1-3, with 7 bases matching TRBD1. The V gene's germline CDR1 is PRHDT and CDR2 FYEKMQ (reference sequence). V lost 5 bases, J lost 0 bases, and 13 bases stayed unmatched. This CDR3 region has 18 residues. CDR3 in DNA: TGTGCCAGCAGCCTTCAAACCGAGACAGGGCTCTCTGGAAACACCATATATTTT. This encodes CASSLQTETGLSGNTIYF. Complete variable domain (other parts from reference TRBV13 and TRBJ1-3): AAGVIQSPRHLIKEKRETATLKCYPIPRHDTVYWYQQGPGQDPQFLISFYEKMQSDKGSIPDRFSAQQFSDYHSELNMSSLELGDSALYFCASSLQTETGLSGNTIYFGEGSWLTVV.

This clonotype was counted many times. The gene calls are TRBV28 and TRBJ1-5, with D maybe TRBD1 (6 bases). The CDR3 covers 17 residues. V was pared by 5 bases and J by 0 bases, with 17 bases between. Per germline, CDR1 MDHEN and CDR2 SYDVKM. This CDR3 reads CASSTGGGLISNQPQHF. For the CDR3, the DNA is TGTGCCAGCAGTACGGGGGGGGGCCTTATTAGCAATCAGCCCCAGCATTTT.

The chain carries TRBV20-1 and TRBJ2-7; 11 nucleotides align to TRBD2. Germline values: CDR1 DFQATT, CDR2 SNEGSKA (reference sequence). This CDR3 comprises 13 residues. J gave up 4 bases and V 5 bases, and 4 bases lay outside the gene matches. The CDR3 nucleotides read TGCAGTGCTCAAACTAGCGGGGGATACGAGCAGTACTTC. Its translation: CSAQTSGGYEQYF.

The table lists this clonotype with a few counts. The V call is TRBV20-1, the J call TRBJ2-7; TRBD1 aligns across 9 bases. Germline CDR1 reads DFQATT; CDR2 reads SNEGSKA (reference sequence). This CDR3 contains 13 residues. Losses at the gene ends were 6 bases for V and 2 bases for J; bases not matched to a gene: 5. CDR3 DNA sequence: TGCAGTGCCATCGGACAGGGGCCCTACGAGCAGTACTTC. Protein: CSAIGQGPYEQYF.

A few counts support this clonotype. The CDR3 nucleotides read TGTGCCAGCAGTTCCCGGGGCAGGGACTATGGCTACACCTTC. Encoded protein: CASSSRGRDYGYTF. The J gene is TRBJ1-2, the V gene TRBV6-9; possible D gene TRBD1, 5 bases. In germline, CDR1 is MNHGY, CDR2 SVAAGI. The CDR3 contains 14 residues. V shed 4 bases and J shed 3 bases, with 12 bases lying between them.

The sample holds a few counts of this clonotype. The CDR3 coding sequence is TGTGCCAGCAGCCCCAGCAGGACAGATACGCAGTATTTT. Residues: CASSPSRTDTQYF. This sequence joins TRBV9 and TRBJ2-3; no definite D call. The CDR3 runs 13 residues. With 4 bases removed from V and 3 bases from J, the gap between germline ends came to 9 bases. Germline CDR1 SGDLS, CDR2 YYNGEE.

This rearrangement joins TRBV12-3 or TRBV12-4 to TRBJ1-2; D uncertain. The CDR3 is 14 residues long. V shed 6 bases and J shed 4 bases, with 15 bases lying between them. The DNA for the CDR3 is TGTGCCAGCAGCACTCACTCGACGGTCTATGGCTACACCTTC. Its translation is CASSTHSTVYGYTF.

This clonotype was observed a few times. V usage is TRBV25-1 and J usage is TRBJ2-1, with 7 bases identical to TRBD1. CDR3 size: 15 residues. The germline V gene encodes CDR1 MGHDK and CDR2 SYGVNS. V gave up 5 bases and J gave up 1 base; unmatched junction bases: 5. The CDR3 DNA reads as TGTGCCAGCAGTATAGGGGGCGGGTCCTACAATGAGCAGTTCTTC. Protein: CASSIGGGSYNEQFF.

In the case of this clonotype: A much larger clone differs from this one at a single base, so this may be a read error. The chain is built from TRBV18 and TRBJ1-2; 9 nucleotides line up with TRBD1. The CDR3 contains 12 residues. Germline CDR1 reads KGHSH; CDR2 reads LQKENI. V dropped 5 bases and J dropped 12; count of bases not matched to a gene: 7. As DNA, the CDR3 is TGTGCCAGCTCAGGGACAGGGACCGGCCACACCTTC. Amino acids: CASSGTGTGHTF.

The table lists this clonotype with a few counts. The chain combines TRBV12-5 with TRBJ2-1; 14 bases match TRBD2. Per the germline V gene, CDR1 is LGHNT and CDR2 is FRNRAP. The CDR3 runs to 21 residues. The junction had 12 bases not matched to a gene; V was cut back by 0 bases and J by 2 bases. The CDR3 is CASGLVVISGLAGGTYNEQFF. The CDR3 DNA reads TGTGCTAGTGGTTTGGTAGTCATTAGTGGACTAGCGGGAGGAACCTACAATGAGCAGTTCTTC.

The rearrangement links TRBV5-1 to TRBJ1-4; D is ambiguous. This CDR3 is built from 13 residues. The V end was cut by 4 bases, the J end by 0 bases, with 4 bases between. Germline values: CDR1 SGHRS, CDR2 YFSETQ. The CDR3 DNA follows: TGCGCCAGCAGCGTCGCAACTAATGAAAAACTGTTTTTT. It is translated as CASSVATNEKLFF.

This clonotype was detected only a few times. The CDR3: CASSSRAGYEQYF. The CDR3 DNA reads TGCGCCAGCAGCTCCCGGGCCGGTTACGAGCAGTACTTC. The rearrangement uses TRBV5-1 and TRBJ2-7; D unresolved. Trimming cost V 3 bases and J 4 bases, with 11 bases left between them. Looked up from germline, CDR1 is SGHRS and CDR2 is YFSETQ. The CDR3 is 13 amino acids.